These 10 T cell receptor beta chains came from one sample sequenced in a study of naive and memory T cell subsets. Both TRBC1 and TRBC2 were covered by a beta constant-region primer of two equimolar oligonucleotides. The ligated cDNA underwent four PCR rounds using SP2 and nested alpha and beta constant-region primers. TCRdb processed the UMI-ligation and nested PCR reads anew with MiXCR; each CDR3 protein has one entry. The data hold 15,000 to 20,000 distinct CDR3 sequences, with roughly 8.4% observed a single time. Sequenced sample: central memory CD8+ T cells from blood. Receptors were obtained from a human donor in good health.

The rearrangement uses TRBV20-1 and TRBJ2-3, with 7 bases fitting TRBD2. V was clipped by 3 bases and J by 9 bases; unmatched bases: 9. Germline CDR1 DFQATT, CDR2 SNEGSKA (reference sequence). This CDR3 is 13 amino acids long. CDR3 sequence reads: CSARETPGLTQYF. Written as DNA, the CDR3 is TGCAGTGCTAGGGAAACGCCGGGACTAACGCAGTATTTT.

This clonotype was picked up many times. The CDR3 spells CASTSIRQTTNYGYTF. In DNA, the CDR3 is TGTGCCAGCACATCCATTCGACAGACAACTAACTATGGCTACACCTTC. J is TRBJ1-2 and V is TRBV27, with D perhaps TRBD1 (5 bases). This CDR3 contains 16 residues. Per germline, CDR1 MNHEY and CDR2 SMNVEV (reference sequence). The V and J ends lost 7 bases and 0 bases respectively, with 18 bases between them.

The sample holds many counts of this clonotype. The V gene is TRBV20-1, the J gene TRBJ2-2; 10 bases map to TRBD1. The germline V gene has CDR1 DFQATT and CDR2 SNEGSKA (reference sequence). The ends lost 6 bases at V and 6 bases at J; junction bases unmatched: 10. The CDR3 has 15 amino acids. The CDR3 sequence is CSAGAGTGDSGELFF. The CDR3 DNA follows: TGCAGTGCCGGGGCCGGGACAGGGGACTCCGGGGAGCTGTTTTTT.

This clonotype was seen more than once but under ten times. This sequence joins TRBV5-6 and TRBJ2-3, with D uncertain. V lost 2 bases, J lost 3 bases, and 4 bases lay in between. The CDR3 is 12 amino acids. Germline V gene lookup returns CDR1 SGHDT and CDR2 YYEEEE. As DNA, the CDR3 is TGTGCCAGCAGCTTCGGGACAGATACGCAGTATTTT. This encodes CASSFGTDTQYF.

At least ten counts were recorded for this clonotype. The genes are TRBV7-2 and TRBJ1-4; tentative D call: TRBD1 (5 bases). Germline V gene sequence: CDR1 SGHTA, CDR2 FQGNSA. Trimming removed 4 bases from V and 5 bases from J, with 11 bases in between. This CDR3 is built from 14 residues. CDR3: CASSYHGGNEKLFF. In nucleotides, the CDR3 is TGTGCCAGCAGCTATCACGGGGGAAATGAAAAACTGTTTTTT.

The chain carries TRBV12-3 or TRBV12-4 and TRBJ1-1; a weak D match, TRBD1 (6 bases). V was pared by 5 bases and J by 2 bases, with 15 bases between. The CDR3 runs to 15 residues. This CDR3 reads CASSPVWGANTEAFF. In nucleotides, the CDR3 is TGTGCCAGCAGTCCGGTTTGGGGGGCCAACACTGAAGCTTTCTTT.

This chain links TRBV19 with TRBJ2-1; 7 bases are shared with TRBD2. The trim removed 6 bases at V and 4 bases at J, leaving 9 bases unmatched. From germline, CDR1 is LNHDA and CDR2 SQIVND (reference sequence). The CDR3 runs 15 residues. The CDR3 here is CASSQLARGYNEQFF. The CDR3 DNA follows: TGTGCCAGTAGCCAACTAGCGAGAGGGTACAATGAGCAGTTCTTC.

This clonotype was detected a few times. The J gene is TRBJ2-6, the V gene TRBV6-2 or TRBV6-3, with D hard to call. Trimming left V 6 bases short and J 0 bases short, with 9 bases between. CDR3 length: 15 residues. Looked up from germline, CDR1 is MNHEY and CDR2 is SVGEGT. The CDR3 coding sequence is TGTGCCAGCAGCCCCACGAGCTCTGGGGCCAACGTCCTGACTTTC. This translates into CASSPTSSGANVLTF.

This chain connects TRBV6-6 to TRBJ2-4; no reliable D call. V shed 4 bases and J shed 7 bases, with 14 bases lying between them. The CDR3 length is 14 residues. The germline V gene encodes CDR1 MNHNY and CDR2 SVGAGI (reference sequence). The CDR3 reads CASSSGPYPNIQYF. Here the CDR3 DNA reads TGTGCCAGCAGTTCCGGGCCCTACCCTAACATTCAGTACTTC.

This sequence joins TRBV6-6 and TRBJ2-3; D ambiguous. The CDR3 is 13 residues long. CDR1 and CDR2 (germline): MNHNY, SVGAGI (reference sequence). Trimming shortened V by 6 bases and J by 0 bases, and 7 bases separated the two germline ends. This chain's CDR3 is CASSRVSTDTQYF. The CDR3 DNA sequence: TGTGCCAGCAGCCGCGTTAGCACAGATACGCAGTATTTT.